A selection of T cell receptor beta chains follows, all from one sample in a study of T cell changes during pregnancy in multiple sclerosis. Generated by immunoSEQ multiplex PCR, the TCRdb table keeps only in-frame clones and is missing some. The sample has about 85,000 clones, 90% to 95% seen once. Here the sequenced sample was peripheral blood, taken in the first trimester of pregnancy. The receptors stem from a female donor with multiple sclerosis, enrolled in a pregnancy study. The conserved cysteine and the conserved F or W are not part of the CDR3 here. A D gene is named only where the DNA matches it firmly.

d_call	v_call	j_call	cdr3_aa
TRBD2	TRBV5-6	TRBJ2-7	ASSALAGAPYEQY
TRBD1	TRBV4-1	TRBJ1-4	ASSLDRGVEKLF
TRBD1	TRBV9	TRBJ2-7	ASSVDPRGRSEEQY
-	TRBV4-3	TRBJ1-2	ASNQDPSHYGYT
-	TRBV6-5	TRBJ1-1	ASSYSRDASNTEAF
-	TRBV7-9	TRBJ1-3	ASSYEGMAGNTIY
-	TRBV20-1	TRBJ1-1	SAAQVTEAF
TRBD1	TRBV7-3	TRBJ1-2	ASSLGTGTEGGYT
-	TRBV7-9	TRBJ2-3	ASSWATGLTDTQY
TRBD2	TRBV7-3	TRBJ2-1	ASSSPRGGWNNEQF
TRBD2	TRBV6-1	TRBJ2-3	ASSERLAGLTDTQY
TRBD1	TRBV27	TRBJ1-2	ASSSATPGQGLFNYGYT
-	TRBV7-6	TRBJ2-6	ASSQTISGANVLT
TRBD1	TRBV27	TRBJ1-4	ASSPGDRDNEKLF
-	TRBV28	TRBJ2-5	ASSLRQGYRETQY
-	TRBV5-1	TRBJ1-6	ASSSISRGDSPLH
TRBD1	TRBV5-6	TRBJ1-2	ASSLWEGQGYGYT
-	TRBV5-4	TRBJ2-1	ASSLRRVEDEQF
TRBD1	TRBV10-2	TRBJ2-7	ASRIAGTGNYEQY
TRBD1	TRBV18	TRBJ2-6	ASSPPGQGLGANVLT
TRBD2	TRBV10-3	TRBJ2-1	AIAGTSGRLNEQF
-	TRBV18	TRBJ2-5	ASSLTGDQETQY
-	TRBV15	TRBJ2-3	ATSRDLRQGTDTQY
-	TRBV20-1	TRBJ2-1	SAPQWNEQF
-	TRBV6-6	TRBJ2-1	ASSYREDNEQF
-	TRBV6-5	TRBJ2-7	ASSSRAEFSYEQY
TRBD2	TRBV5-3	TRBJ2-7	ARSRLGLAGAYEQY
TRBD2	TRBV7-3	TRBJ2-3	ASSLSRLAGTDTQY
TRBD1	TRBV14	TRBJ2-3	ASSQRRDRSTDTQY
-	TRBV5-1	TRBJ1-6	ASSLQGSRNSPLH
TRBD2	TRBV27	TRBJ2-3	ASSSLGGGATDTQY
TRBD2	TRBV18	TRBJ2-7	ASSPTLAGRAYEQY
-	TRBV7-2	TRBJ1-6	ASSRDRTYSPLH
-	TRBV15	TRBJ2-7	ATSPSKRAGIEQY
TRBD1	TRBV28	TRBJ2-7	ASSWDRGYEQY
-	TRBV15	TRBJ1-5	ATSRDAGDNQPQH